Shown below are 24 T cell receptor beta chains from a single sample sequenced in a study of T cells after yellow fever vaccination. TCRdb itself ran the 5' RACE reads through MiXCR, one entry per CDR3 protein. Of 250,000 or so distinct CDR3 sequences in the sample, 6.9% were seen once. The source was CD4+ T cells sorted from PBMCs, collected 15 days after the yellow fever booster vaccination. The receptors derive from a man aged 25 to 45 who received the YFV17D yellow fever vaccine.

The CDR3 spells CASSLVVSGNEQFF. The CDR3 DNA is TGCGCCAGCAGCTTGGTGGTTAGCGGCAATGAGCAGTTCTTC. V and J are TRBV5-1 and TRBJ2-1; D perhaps matches TRBD2 (6 bases). CDR3 length: 14 residues. V was clipped by 0 bases and J by 6 bases, with 10 bases between them. The germline CDR1 and CDR2 sequences are SGHRS and YFSETQ.

This clonotype has more than one count but fewer than ten. The V and J genes are TRBV19 and TRBJ2-1, with D maybe TRBD2 (6 bases). The V and J ends lost 9 bases and 7 bases respectively, with 19 bases between them. The germline V gene encodes CDR1 LNHDA and CDR2 SQIVND (reference sequence). The CDR3 is made up of 14 amino acids. CDR3 sequence (DNA): TGTGCCAGCTCTTCTAGCGTTTTGGGAAATGAGCAGTTCTTC. Translated, it gives CASSSSVLGNEQFF.

There are a few counts of this clonotype. The chain recombines TRBV7-8 with TRBJ2-7, with 8 bases aligning to TRBD1. Germline V gene sequence: CDR1 SGHVS, CDR2 FQNEAQ. The V segment lost 3 bases and the J segment 8 bases; nucleotides outside the gene matches: 12. The CDR3 runs to 15 residues. Here the CDR3 DNA reads TGTGCCAGCAGCTTCCCTGGACAGGGAAAGCGGAAGCAGTACTTC. The encoded protein is CASSFPGQGKRKQYF.

Only a few counts were recorded for this clonotype. The chain uses TRBV7-9 and TRBJ2-7; D assignment may be TRBD1 or TRBD2 (6 bases each). Germline loops: CDR1 SEHNR, CDR2 FQNEAQ (reference sequence). V was trimmed by 7 bases and J by 4 bases, leaving 17 bases between them. The CDR3 extends over 14 amino acids. The CDR3 DNA sequence: TGTGCCAGCACCGTTTGGGGGCGGGATTACGAGCAGTACTTC. Translated, it gives CASTVWGRDYEQYF.

Ten or more counts support this clonotype. The J gene is TRBJ2-3, the V gene TRBV24-1; 9 bases are shared with TRBD1. Trimming took 2 bases from V and 2 from J; bases not matched to a gene: 4. The CDR3 runs to 16 residues. In germline, CDR1 is KGHDR, CDR2 SFDVKD. The CDR3 DNA reads as TGTGCCACCAGTGATTCGGGACAGGGACACACAGATACGCAGTATTTT. Amino acid sequence: CATSDSGQGHTDTQYF.

This clonotype was seen a handful of times. The chain combines TRBV6-2 or TRBV6-3 with TRBJ2-1, with D possibly matching TRBD2 (5 bases). V shed 0 bases and J shed 6 bases, with 9 bases lying between them. Germline V lookup: CDR1 MNHEY, CDR2 SVGEGT. The CDR3 contains 14 residues. The CDR3 DNA follows: TGTGCCAGCAGTTACTCCCTAGCTCGCAATGAGCAGTTCTTC. This gives the protein CASSYSLARNEQFF.

In its sample, this clonotype was seen a few times. V and J are TRBV7-2 and TRBJ2-2; 8 nucleotides match TRBD2. This CDR3 is 16 amino acids long. Germline V gene lookup returns CDR1 SGHTA and CDR2 FQGNSA. V lost 5 bases to trimming and J lost 6 bases; unmatched junction nucleotides: 11. CDR3 sequence reads: CASSAREREISGELFF. In nucleotides, the CDR3 is TGTGCCAGCAGCGCCCGGGAGCGGGAGATCTCCGGGGAGCTGTTTTTT.

This clonotype came up many times. The V call is TRBV5-1, the J call TRBJ2-1, with unresolved D. The V and J ends lost 5 bases and 11 bases respectively, with 17 bases between them. The CDR3 is 13 residues long. Germline assignment: CDR1 SGHRS and CDR2 YFSETQ. The CDR3 spells CASSYDAPGQQFF. The CDR3 DNA is TGCGCCAGCAGTTATGACGCGCCTGGACAGCAGTTCTTC.

The rearrangement uses TRBV19 and TRBJ2-1; 9 nucleotides align to TRBD2. The V segment lost 9 bases and the J segment 3 bases; nucleotides outside the gene matches: 12. Per the germline V gene, CDR1 is LNHDA and CDR2 is SQIVND (reference sequence). This CDR3 is 16 amino acids long. Here the CDR3 DNA reads TGTGCCAGCCCGGCGCCCGGGACTAGCCTCTACAATGAGCAGTTCTTC. This codes for CASPAPGTSLYNEQFF.

The chain combines TRBV29-1 with TRBJ1-2; no firm D call. Trimming pared 6 bases from V and 1 base from J, leaving 12 bases between. Germline CDR1 and CDR2: SQVTM and ANQGSEA. This CDR3 region has 13 residues. Here the CDR3 reads CSVRDEYNYGYTF. In DNA, the CDR3 is TGCAGCGTCCGAGACGAATATAACTATGGCTACACCTTC.

This chain joins TRBV27 and TRBJ2-1; the match to TRBD2 covers 9 bases. In germline, CDR1 is MNHEY, CDR2 SMNVEV (reference sequence). V was pared by 5 bases and J by 6 bases, with 8 bases of the junction left unmatched. The length of the CDR3 is 15 residues. This chain's CDR3 is CASSPRLAGPNEQFF. The CDR3 DNA reads as TGTGCCAGCAGTCCGCGGCTAGCGGGACCCAATGAGCAGTTCTTC.

The table lists this clonotype with many counts. The chain employs TRBV20-1 and TRBJ2-4; D gene unclear. Germline lookup yields CDR1 DFQATT and CDR2 SNEGSKA (reference sequence). CDR3 size: 12 residues. Trimming shortened V by 3 bases and J by 7 bases, and 10 bases separated the two germline ends. Here the CDR3 DNA reads TGCAGTGCTAGTCCCTCGATCAACATTCAGTACTTC. This encodes CSASPSINIQYF.

This clonotype was picked up many times. Just one base apart from a much larger clone, this may be a read error. V usage is TRBV5-6 and J usage is TRBJ2-2; D gene uncertain. Trimming stripped 4 bases from V and 1 base from J, with 2 bases between. From germline, CDR1 is SGHDT and CDR2 YYEEEE. This CDR3 has 12 residues. CDR3: CASSKNTGELFF. CDR3 nucleotides: TGTGCCAGCAGCAAGAACACCGGGGAGCTGTTTTTT.

The J gene is TRBJ2-5, the V gene TRBV4-2, with D hard to call. The CDR3 covers 14 residues. V was pared by 6 bases and J by 2 bases, with 13 bases between. Germline CDR1 and CDR2: LGHNA and YNFKEQ. The DNA of the CDR3 is TGTGCCAGCAGTGTAAGGGTGGGGCAAGAGACCCAGTACTTC. This codes for CASSVRVGQETQYF.

This clonotype occurred a few times. The rearrangement joins TRBV4-2 to TRBJ2-3, with 12 nucleotides matching TRBD1. With V trimmed by 3 bases and J by 3 bases, 7 bases remained unmatched. The germline V gene has CDR1 LGHNA and CDR2 YNFKEQ. This CDR3 is 17 amino acids long. CDR3 sequence (DNA): TGTGCCAGCAGCCAGTCCGGGACAGGGGGCCGTACAGATACGCAGTATTTT. Its translation: CASSQSGTGGRTDTQYF.

This clonotype was detected only a few times. The rearrangement links TRBV12-5 to TRBJ2-1; 9 positions match TRBD2. The germline gives CDR1 LGHNT, CDR2 FRNRAP. The V and J ends lost 5 bases and 1 base, in that order; junction bases with no gene match: 3. The CDR3 consists of 15 residues. The CDR3 coding sequence is TGTGCTAGTGGTGGCGGGAGGGGTTCCTACAATGAGCAGTTCTTC. Protein sequence: CASGGGRGSYNEQFF.

The rearrangement uses TRBV5-1 and TRBJ2-3, with D unclear. V lost 5 bases, J lost 2 bases, and 9 bases lay in between. CDR3 length: 13 amino acids. Germline V gene lookup returns CDR1 SGHRS and CDR2 YFSETQ. DNA of the CDR3: TGCGCCAGCAGGATGGGGTCCACAGATACGCAGTATTTT. Protein sequence: CASRMGSTDTQYF. Complete variable domain (other parts from reference TRBV5-1 and TRBJ2-3): KAGVTQTPRYLIKTRGQQVTLSCSPISGHRSVSWYQQTPGQGLQFLFEYFSETQRNKGNFPGRFSGRQFSNSRSEMNVSTLELGDSALYLCASRMGSTDTQYFGPGTRLTVL.

This clonotype was recorded many times. The chain employs TRBV6-2 or TRBV6-3 and TRBJ2-1; D is possibly TRBD2 (6 bases). Germline assignment: CDR1 MNHEY and CDR2 SVGEGT. The CDR3 sequence is 19 residues long. V was pared by 1 base and J by 5 bases, with 24 bases between. CDR3 in amino acids: CASSYFLRGGLVVNNEQFF. The CDR3 nucleotides read TGTGCCAGCAGTTACTTTTTGCGGGGAGGTCTCGTCGTGAACAATGAGCAGTTCTTC.

The sample holds many counts of this clonotype. The chain is built from TRBV6-5 and TRBJ2-5; 9 bases align to TRBD2. The CDR3 runs 15 residues. The J segment lost 5 bases and the V segment lost 7 bases, leaving 11 bases of the junction unmatched. Germline-derived CDR1 and CDR2 are MNHEY and SVGAGI. This CDR3 reads CASTSSGTGQETQYF. The DNA for the CDR3 is TGTGCCAGCACTTCTAGCGGGACGGGGCAGGAGACCCAGTACTTC.

Only a few counts were recorded for this clonotype. The chain is built from TRBV12-3 or TRBV12-4 and TRBJ2-5; D may be TRBD2 (6 bases). Deletions cut 2 bases from V and 4 bases from J, with 14 bases between. The CDR3 is made up of 15 amino acids. CDR3 residues: CASSLSSGAGETQYF. The DNA for the CDR3 is TGTGCCAGCAGTTTAAGTTCGGGAGCGGGAGAGACCCAGTACTTC.

This clonotype has a count of ten or more. Here the CDR3 reads CATSDARLAGGRVNEQFF. CDR3 sequence (DNA): TGTGCCACCAGTGATGCCCGACTAGCGGGAGGGAGGGTCAATGAGCAGTTCTTC. The chain employs TRBV24-1 and TRBJ2-1; TRBD2 matches at 14 bases. In germline, CDR1 is KGHDR, CDR2 SFDVKD. V gave up 3 bases and J gave up 6 bases; unmatched junction bases: 9. CDR3 length: 18 amino acids.

This sequence joins TRBV6-1 and TRBJ2-7; 8 bases align to TRBD1. This CDR3 has 14 residues. The germline gives CDR1 MNHNS, CDR2 SASEGT. The J segment lost 3 bases and the V segment lost 10 bases, leaving 11 bases of the junction unmatched. CDR3 residues: CAISARQGNYEQYF. CDR3 nucleotides: TGTGCCATCTCAGCGCGACAGGGGAACTACGAGCAGTACTTC.

This clonotype has a count of ten or more. The chain joins TRBV6-1 to TRBJ2-7, with TRBD1 matching over 11 bases. This CDR3 comprises 13 residues. Germline V gene lookup returns CDR1 MNHNS and CDR2 SASEGT. Trimming cost V 8 bases and J 6 bases; bases outside gene matches: 6. The CDR3 DNA sequence: TGTGCCAGCTTGTGGACAGGGGGCGTCGAGCAGTACTTC. Translating it yields CASLWTGGVEQYF.

At least ten counts were recorded for this clonotype. The V gene is TRBV2, the J gene TRBJ1-5; 9 nucleotides agree with TRBD1. CDR1 is SNHLY and CDR2 is FYNNEI in the germline V gene. V lost 8 bases to trimming and J lost 5 bases; unmatched junction nucleotides: 19. CDR3 length: 18 residues. The DNA of the CDR3 is TGTGCCAGCGGGGGTCTACCGGGACAGGGTCCCCTCTATCAGCCCCAGCATTTT. Translated: CASGGLPGQGPLYQPQHF.